Below are 11 T cell receptor beta chains sequenced from a single sample in a study of spatial heterogeneity in lung cancer. TCRdb itself ran the 5' RACE reads through MiXCR, one entry per CDR3 protein. The data contain under 20,000 distinct CDR3 sequences, under 20% of them singletons. The time point was: sample taken at primary tumor resection. No cells were sorted before sequencing. The whole RNA sequenced was extracted from tumor, nontumor lung or frozen PBMC. This sample comprised PBMCs, obtained at surgery. These receptors were collected from a male donor with early-stage non-small cell lung cancer.

There are many counts of this clonotype. The V gene is TRBV7-9, the J gene TRBJ2-3; 7 bases fit TRBD2. J lost 3 bases, V lost 3 bases, and 9 bases had no gene match. This CDR3 has 16 amino acids. CDR1 is SEHNR and CDR2 is FQNEAQ in the germline V gene (reference sequence). CDR3 bases: TGTGCCAGCAGCTTCTCTCCCCGGGAGGAGACAGATACGCAGTATTTT. Translated, it gives CASSFSPREETDTQYF.

This clonotype was picked up many times. The V and J genes are TRBV5-5 and TRBJ1-4, with a weak D call TRBD1 (6 bases). V was cut by 2 bases and J by 1 base, with 12 bases left in between. The germline CDR1 and CDR2 sequences are SGHKS and YYEKEE (reference sequence). This CDR3 has 16 amino acids. The CDR3 coding sequence is TGTGCCAGCAGCTTACCAGGGGCAGGAACTAATGAAAAACTGTTTTTT. It specifies CASSLPGAGTNEKLFF.

This clonotype has a handful of counts. This chain connects TRBV7-8 to TRBJ1-3; D uncertain. CDR3 length: 15 residues. CDR1 SGHVS and CDR2 FQNEAQ come from the germline V gene. Trimming removed 5 bases from V and 9 bases from J, with 20 bases in between. The CDR3 DNA follows: TGTGCCAGCAGCACCAGAACAGAACCGGGCTTCACCATATATTTT. This codes for CASSTRTEPGFTIYF.

This clonotype was found a few times. V usage is TRBV7-9 and J usage is TRBJ2-5; 7 bases map to TRBD1. V was pared by 1 base and J by 2 bases, with 4 bases of the junction left unmatched. The CDR3 is 15 amino acids. Germline V CDR1 and CDR2: SEHNR, FQNEAQ (reference sequence). The CDR3 reads CASSLGPGGQETQYF. CDR3 sequence (DNA): TGTGCCAGCAGCTTAGGACCAGGGGGACAAGAGACCCAGTACTTC.

V is TRBV6-5 and J is TRBJ2-7; 11 bases align to TRBD1. There are 13 residues in the CDR3. Unmatched junction bases numbered 7, after V lost 8 bases and J lost 7 bases. Germline values: CDR1 MNHEY, CDR2 SVGAGI. The CDR3 DNA is TGTGCCAGCCGGGACAGGGGGACAGGAGAGCAGTACTTC. Translation gives CASRDRGTGEQYF.

The genes are TRBV7-6 and TRBJ1-5; D gene ambiguous. Germline V gives CDR1 SGHVS, CDR2 FNYEAQ. The germline V and J ends were trimmed by 1 base and 3 bases, with 7 bases remaining between them. CDR3 length equals 14 residues. The chain's CDR3 is CASSLGSDNQPQHF. The CDR3 nucleotides are TGTGCCAGCAGCTTAGGGTCCGACAATCAGCCCCAGCATTTT.

This clonotype was found many times. The chain has TRBV7-8 and TRBJ2-2; D possibly corresponds to TRBD1 (6 bases). CDR1 is SGHVS, CDR2 FQNEAQ, per germline. This CDR3 has 16 amino acids. V lost 5 bases and J 4 bases, leaving 17 bases between the germline ends. The CDR3 nucleotides are TGTGCCAGCAGCGGGCAACAGGGAGTTCGCACCGGGGAGCTGTTTTTT. Protein sequence: CASSGQQGVRTGELFF.

This chain uses TRBV6-5 with TRBJ1-1; D might be TRBD1 (5 bases). CDR1 and CDR2 (germline): MNHEY, SVGAGI. V lost 6 bases and J 6 bases, leaving 20 bases between the germline ends. This CDR3 contains 15 residues. The CDR3 here is CASRAGPQSHPEAFF. CDR3 DNA sequence: TGTGCCAGCAGAGCAGGGCCTCAGTCCCACCCTGAAGCTTTCTTT.

The V and J genes are TRBV7-9 and TRBJ2-7, with a possible D match to TRBD2 (5 bases). CDR1 is SEHNR, CDR2 FQNEAQ, per germline (reference sequence). The CDR3 runs to 14 residues. Trimming stripped 5 bases from V and 1 base from J, with 12 bases between. CDR3 sequence reads: CASSPPEGSYEQYF. The CDR3, as DNA: TGTGCCAGCAGCCCCCCCGAGGGTTCCTACGAGCAGTACTTC.

This clonotype was counted many times. CDR3 coding DNA: TGTGCCAGCAGTTTCCTTACGAACGGAGGACAGGGCTTTAATGAAAAACTGTTTTTT. This gives the protein CASSFLTNGGQGFNEKLFF. The rearrangement joins TRBV12-3 or TRBV12-4 to TRBJ1-4; TRBD1 matches 8 bases. Trimming cost V 3 bases and J 4 bases; bases outside gene matches: 16. The CDR3 runs to 19 residues.

There are many counts of this clonotype. The chain recombines TRBV18 with TRBJ1-2, with unresolved D. Germline CDR1 and CDR2: KGHSH and LQKENI. The CDR3 sequence is 13 residues long. Deletions cut 3 bases from V and 6 bases from J, with 11 bases between. The CDR3 DNA is TGTGCCAGCTCACCGGGAGGCTGGGATGGCTACACCTTC. Translating gives CASSPGGWDGYTF. Together with reference TRBV18 and TRBJ1-2, the CDR3 gives the full variable domain: NAGVMQNPRHLVRRRGQEARLRCSPMKGHSHVYWYRQLPEEGLKFMVYLQKENIIDESGMPKERFSAEFPKEGPSILRIQQVVRGDSAAYFCASSPGGWDGYTFGSGTRLTVV.